The subject of this entry is one T cell receptor beta chain. Antigen: not known. Possible read error: a much larger clone is one base away. The data are from a study of post-analysis software for immune sequencing data. Points from the study as a whole: Roughly 5 TRBV segments, TRBV5-6, TRBV5-1 and TRBV20-1 among them, were found more frequent in patients than controls. Under the F measure, samples that were prepared in one batch clustered strongly together.

The V and J ends lost 8 bases and 5 bases, in that order; junction bases with no gene match: 17. Germline V lookup: CDR1 SQVTM, CDR2 ANQGSEA. This CDR3 comprises 15 residues. The library was made from cDNA and included unique molecular identifiers. When 1 to 10 million T cells were used, they gave some 520,000 cDNA molecules. A single record per CDR3 protein comes from TCRdb applying MiXCR to the PCR reads. The sample shows 650,000 to 900,000 distinct CDR3 sequences, 35% to 55% of them seen only once. Sequencing input: blood. The chain has TRBV29-1 and TRBJ2-7; 8 bases fit TRBD2. This clonotype was obtained from a girl between 10 and 17 years old with multiple sclerosis. Here the CDR3 DNA reads TGCAGCCCCGGGAGGGGACCCGTTCGGCGGCACGAGCAGTACTTC. Encoded protein: CSPGRGPVRRHEQYF.